The clone carrying this T cell receptor beta chain was found a few times. Its antigen is not identified. CDR1 is SQVTM, CDR2 ANQGSEA, per germline. With V trimmed by 8 bases and J by 2 bases, 8 bases remained unmatched. There are 14 residues in the CDR3. The authors ran a second PCR of about 6 to 11 cycles using a sample-barcoded 5' primer and a J-beta primer mix. TCRdb re-called the 5' RACE reads with MiXCR, one entry per CDR3 protein. The data contain approximately 940,000 distinct CDR3 sequences, roughly 50% of them singletons. This sample is drawn from a study of blood T cells in healthy people across ages. General study results and limits: Older age coincided with a roughly linear decline in TCR beta diversity per million T cells.

The V and J genes are TRBV29-1 and TRBJ2-4, with TRBD1 matching over 8 bases. This TCR came from a young man in good health. The sequencing sample was made of blood. The CDR3 DNA reads as TGCAGCTTCCGCAGGGGGCCCTCCAAAAACATTCAGTACTTC. It specifies CSFRRGPSKNIQYF.